The 15 T cell receptor beta chains reported below all come from one sample, sequenced in a study of blood T cell repertoires in COVID-19. Repertoires were generated with immunoSEQ multiplex PCR, while TCRdb's copy carries only in-frame clones and drops some. The table has around 260,000 clones, roughly 87% seen once; the top ten hold more than 0.55%. Sequencing was carried out using peripheral blood. The receptors originated from a human donor in a cohort sampled during active COVID-19.

The chain is built from TRBV3-1 (or the pseudogene TRBV3-2) and TRBJ1-4; the D gene is possibly TRBD1 (6 bases). With 11 bases removed from V and 6 bases from J, the gap between germline ends came to 7 bases. CDR3 size: 10 residues. Germline V lookup: CDR1 LGHDT, CDR2 YNNKEL (reference sequence). Written as DNA, the CDR3 is TGTGCCGCAGGGGATGAAAAACTGTTTTTT. Protein: CAAGDEKLFF.

The rearrangement joins TRBV19 to TRBJ1-5; TRBD1 agrees at 7 bases. Germline CDR1 and CDR2: LNHDA and SQIVND (reference sequence). The CDR3 spans 16 residues. Unmatched junction bases numbered 9, after V lost 7 bases and J lost 0 bases. CDR3 sequence: CASTYKTGYSNQPQHF. The CDR3 DNA sequence: TGTGCCAGTACGTATAAGACAGGGTATAGCAATCAGCCCCAGCATTTT.

This chain connects TRBV27 to TRBJ1-4, with TRBD1 as a possible D gene (6 bases). The V gene lost 3 bases and the J gene lost 5 bases, with 10 bases spanning the gap. CDR1 is MNHEY and CDR2 is SMNVEV in the germline V gene (reference sequence). CDR3 length equals 14 residues. The DNA of the CDR3 is TGTGCCAGCAGTTTGTGGGGGGGCAATGAAAAACTGTTTTTT. It translates to CASSLWGGNEKLFF.

The chain is built from TRBV9 and TRBJ2-1; 10 positions agree with TRBD2. The CDR3 length is 15 residues. CDR1 and CDR2 from the germline V gene are SGDLS and YYNGEE. Trimming cost V 1 base and J 9 bases; bases outside gene matches: 7. The chain's CDR3 is CASSVRLAGEGEQFF. The CDR3 DNA reads as TGTGCCAGCAGCGTAAGGCTAGCGGGGGAGGGTGAGCAGTTCTTC.

In its sample, this clone was seen a few times. The rearrangement uses TRBV27 and TRBJ1-6; D might be TRBD1 (6 bases). Per germline, CDR1 MNHEY and CDR2 SMNVEV (reference sequence). The V and J ends lost 7 bases and 9 bases respectively, with 16 bases between them. The CDR3 consists of 14 residues. CDR3 DNA: TGTGCCAGCACCACCCAGGGAGGGGGTTCACCCCTCCACTTT. Translation: CASTTQGGGSPLHF.

The gene calls are TRBV19 and TRBJ1-3, with TRBD1 matching over 9 bases. Germline V lookup: CDR1 LNHDA, CDR2 SQIVND (reference sequence). The length of the CDR3 is 15 residues. The CDR3 reads CAVTGTGFSGNTIYF. CDR3 nucleotides: TGTGCAGTTACCGGGACAGGGTTTTCTGGAAACACCATATATTTT.

The rearrangement uses TRBV13 and TRBJ2-1; 11 bases line up with TRBD2. Germline V gene sequence: CDR1 PRHDT, CDR2 FYEKMQ (reference sequence). The trim removed 0 bases at V and 4 bases at J, leaving 5 bases unmatched. This CDR3 has 17 residues. The CDR3 nucleotides read TGTGCCAGCAGCTTAGGCCTAAGACTAGCGGGATACAATGAGCAGTTCTTC. This encodes CASSLGLRLAGYNEQFF.

This chain connects TRBV19 to TRBJ2-6; 9 nucleotides match TRBD1. CDR1 and CDR2 (germline): LNHDA, SQIVND (reference sequence). CDR3 size: 18 residues. V shed 1 base, J shed 1 base, and the junction held 5 bases outside the gene matches. CDR3 protein: CASSIVHRGRSGANVLTF. In nucleotides, the CDR3 is TGTGCCAGTAGTATAGTTCACAGGGGGCGTTCTGGGGCCAACGTCCTGACTTTC.

V gene TRBV4-3 combines with J gene TRBJ2-7; 11 bases align to TRBD2. Germline CDR1 LGHNA, CDR2 YSLEER. The ends lost 0 bases at V and 3 bases at J; junction bases unmatched: 4. The CDR3 is made up of 16 amino acids. CDR3 sequence reads: CASSQDITSGSYEQYF. CDR3 bases: TGCGCCAGCAGCCAAGATATAACTAGCGGGAGCTACGAGCAGTACTTC.

The chain has TRBV7-6 and TRBJ1-5, with 10 positions matching TRBD1. Unmatched junction bases numbered 15, after V lost 5 bases and J lost 5 bases. This CDR3 has 18 amino acids. CDR1 is SGHVS, CDR2 FNYEAQ, per germline. In DNA form, the CDR3 reads TGTGCCAGCAGCCCCAAGGGACAGGGGATTATTGGGGATCAGCCCCAGCATTTT. Protein product: CASSPKGQGIIGDQPQHF.

The rearrangement links TRBV7-2 to TRBJ2-2, with 7 bases aligning to TRBD1. The germline CDR1 and CDR2 sequences are SGHTA and FQGNSA. The CDR3 runs 16 residues. V shed 6 bases and J 7 bases; nucleotides not matched to a gene: 14. CDR3 sequence: CASSPRQGVGIGELFF. CDR3 DNA: TGTGCCAGCAGTCCTCGACAGGGTGTAGGCATCGGGGAGCTGTTTTTT.

V and J are TRBV19 and TRBJ1-1; possibly TRBD1 for D (6 bases). The CDR3 covers 17 residues. Trimming pared 3 bases from V and 0 bases from J, leaving 17 bases between. In germline, CDR1 is LNHDA, CDR2 SQIVND (reference sequence). CDR3 region: CASSIFYHQGMNTEAFF. CDR3 nucleotide sequence: TGTGCCAGTAGTATTTTTTATCATCAGGGGATGAACACTGAAGCTTTCTTT.

V usage is TRBV19 and J usage is TRBJ2-1, with 10 bases aligning to TRBD2. The V and J ends lost 6 bases and 8 bases, in that order; junction bases with no gene match: 13. The CDR3 is 16 amino acids. Germline V gene data show CDR1 as LNHDA and CDR2 as SQIVND (reference sequence). CDR3 bases: TGTGCCAGTAGGACTAACCTGCTAGCGGGGGCGCATGAGCAGTTCTTC. This encodes CASRTNLLAGAHEQFF.

The chain uses TRBV4-3 and TRBJ2-2, with 13 bases aligning to TRBD2. V was pared by 0 bases and J by 2 bases, with 9 bases of the junction left unmatched. The V gene's germline CDR1 is LGHNA and CDR2 YSLEER. This CDR3 region has 20 residues. In nucleotides, the CDR3 is TGCGCCAGCAGCCAAGACCTTGCAGGGACTAGCGGGACTAACACCGGGGAGCTGTTTTTT. Amino acids: CASSQDLAGTSGTNTGELFF.

The table lists this clone with a count of one. The J gene is TRBJ1-2, the V gene TRBV28; tentatively, D is TRBD1 (5 bases). The germline gives CDR1 MDHEN, CDR2 SYDVKM. The length of the CDR3 is 11 residues. Trimming removed 7 bases at V and 7 bases at J, with 10 bases between. CDR3 in amino acids: CASKGPGGYTF. Here the CDR3 DNA reads TGTGCCAGCAAGGGGCCGGGTGGCTACACCTTC.